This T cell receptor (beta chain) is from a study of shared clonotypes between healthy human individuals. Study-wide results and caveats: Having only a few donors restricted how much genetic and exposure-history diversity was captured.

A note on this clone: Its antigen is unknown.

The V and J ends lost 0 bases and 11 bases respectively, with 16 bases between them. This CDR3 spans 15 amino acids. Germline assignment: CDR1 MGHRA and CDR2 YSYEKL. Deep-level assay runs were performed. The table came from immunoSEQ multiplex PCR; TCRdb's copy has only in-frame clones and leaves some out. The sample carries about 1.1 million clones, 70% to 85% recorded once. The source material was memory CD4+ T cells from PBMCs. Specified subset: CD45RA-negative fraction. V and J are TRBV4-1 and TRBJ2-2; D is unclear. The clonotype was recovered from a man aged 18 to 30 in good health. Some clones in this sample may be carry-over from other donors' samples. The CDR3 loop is CASSQDQGRLGELFF. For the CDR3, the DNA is TGCGCCAGCAGCCAAGATCAAGGTCGATTAGGAGAGCTGTTTTTT.